This T cell receptor beta chain appears in the sequencing data of a study of beta chain features in type 1 diabetes. Overall study results and limits: Moderate yet significant TCRB CDR3 shortening was seen in Type 1 diabetes patients in all four CD4+ subsets. Cells with high TCR expression could be over-represented when cDNA is sequenced.

V was trimmed by 4 bases and J by 8 bases, leaving 18 bases between them. Germline assignment: CDR1 MGHRA and CDR2 YSYEKL. The CDR3 extends over 15 amino acids. Expressed TCRB transcripts were sequenced, since all the RNA that had been isolated was reverse transcribed. Produced via immunoSEQ multiplex PCR; TCRdb's table is partial and in-frame only. Of about 740,000 clones listed, 10% to 15% are singletons. This clone was seen a few times. Its target is unknown. One heparinised blood draw averaging about 120 mL was given by each donor. This TCR derives from a man aged 18 to 30 with type 1 diabetes. The rearrangement links TRBV4-1 to TRBJ2-4; TRBD1 might be the D (5 bases). What was sequenced was naive CD4+ T cells from blood. CDR3 residues: CASSLQQAPEDIQYF. The CDR3 DNA reads as TGCGCCAGCAGCCTCCAACAGGCGCCCGAGGACATTCAGTACTTC.